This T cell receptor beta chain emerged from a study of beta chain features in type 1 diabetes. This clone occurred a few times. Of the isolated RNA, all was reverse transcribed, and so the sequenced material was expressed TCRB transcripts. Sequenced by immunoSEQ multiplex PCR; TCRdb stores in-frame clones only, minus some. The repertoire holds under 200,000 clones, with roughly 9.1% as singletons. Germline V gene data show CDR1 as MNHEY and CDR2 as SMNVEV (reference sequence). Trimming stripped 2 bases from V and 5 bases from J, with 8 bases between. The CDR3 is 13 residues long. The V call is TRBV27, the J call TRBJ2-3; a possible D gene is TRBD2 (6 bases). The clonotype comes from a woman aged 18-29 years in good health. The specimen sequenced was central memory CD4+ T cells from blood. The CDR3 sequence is CASSLGRGDTQYF. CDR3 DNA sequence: TGTGCCAGCAGTTTAGGGCGGGGAGATACGCAGTATTTT.